The 21 T cell receptor beta chains below come from one sample, sequenced in a study of T-cell memory formation after mild COVID-19. TCRdb reprocessed the 5' RACE reads via MiXCR and lists one record per CDR3 protein. Of 150,000 or so distinct CDR3 sequences in the sample, 13% to 15% were seen once. Sequenced: PBMCs or a T cell subset sorted from them (not recorded which). Receptors were obtained from an adult woman who had mild COVID-19 (a few samples of this study predate the infection). Cell type and time point are not known.

This clonotype has only a few counts. This sequence joins TRBV18 and TRBJ1-2, with 7 bases lining up with TRBD1. With 5 bases clipped from V and 0 bases from J, the junction kept 3 bases outside the gene matches. CDR1 KGHSH and CDR2 LQKENI come from the germline V gene. The CDR3 runs 14 residues. In DNA form, the CDR3 reads TGTGCCAGCTCAGCCGGGACAGCTAACTATGGCTACACCTTC. Protein product: CASSAGTANYGYTF. Looking up the rest from reference TRBV18 and TRBJ1-2 gives the full variable domain: NAGVMQNPRHLVRRRGQEARLRCSPMKGHSHVYWYRQLPEEGLKFMVYLQKENIIDESGMPKERFSAEFPKEGPSILRIQQVVRGDSAAYFCASSAGTANYGYTFGSGTRLTVV.

At least ten counts were recorded for this clonotype. The V and J genes are TRBV5-1 and TRBJ2-7; a weak D match, TRBD2 (5 bases). The germline V and J ends were trimmed by 4 bases and 2 bases, with 16 bases remaining between them. CDR1 and CDR2 from the germline V gene are SGHRS and YFSETQ. This CDR3 region has 15 residues. Here the CDR3 reads CASSPDSRQTYEQYF. CDR3 in DNA: TGCGCCAGCAGCCCGGACTCCCGTCAAACCTACGAGCAGTACTTC.

This clonotype has more than one count but fewer than ten. V is TRBV20-1 and J is TRBJ2-2; 8 nucleotides line up with TRBD2. The CDR3 is 14 residues long. Germline V gene lookup returns CDR1 DFQATT and CDR2 SNEGSKA (reference sequence). Losses at the gene ends were 5 bases for V and 0 bases for J; bases not matched to a gene: 2. In nucleotides, the CDR3 is TGCAGTGCTCGTAGCGGGGCGAACACCGGGGAGCTGTTTTTT. Its protein product is CSARSGANTGELFF.

This clonotype was counted only a few times. The chain links TRBV9 to TRBJ2-3, with D possibly matching TRBD1 (6 bases). The V end lost 5 bases, the J end lost 4 bases, and 11 bases lay between the germline ends. This CDR3 contains 13 residues. Germline CDR1 is SGDLS and CDR2 is YYNGEE. The CDR3: CASSTGFPDTQYF. The CDR3 coding sequence is TGTGCCAGCAGTACAGGGTTCCCAGATACGCAGTATTTT.

This clonotype was observed at least ten times. The V and J genes are TRBV7-2 and TRBJ2-7, with TRBD2 matching 7 bases. With 4 bases clipped from V and 4 bases from J, the junction kept 4 bases outside the gene matches. CDR1 SGHTA and CDR2 FQGNSA come from the germline V gene. The length of the CDR3 is 13 residues. CDR3 loop: CASSWRERYEQYF. DNA of the CDR3: TGTGCCAGCAGCTGGCGGGAGAGGTACGAGCAGTACTTC.

In its sample, this clonotype was seen a few times. The genes are TRBV7-3 and TRBJ2-1; no firm D call. Germline lookup yields CDR1 SGHTA and CDR2 FQGTGA. The V and J ends lost 5 bases and 0 bases respectively, with 11 bases between them. The CDR3 totals 15 residues. CDR3 coding DNA: TGTGCCAGCAGCCTCCAGAGGAGCTCCTACAATGAGCAGTTCTTC. Encoded protein: CASSLQRSSYNEQFF. The full variable domain, with the rest looked up from reference TRBV7-3 and TRBJ2-1, is GAGVSQTPSNKVTEKGKYVELRCDPISGHTALYWYRQSLGQGPEFLIYFQGTGAADDSGLPNDRFFAVRPEGSVSTLKIQRTERGDSAVYLCASSLQRSSYNEQFFGPGTRLTVL.

The chain is built from TRBV18 and TRBJ2-2, with D uncertain. The V gene's germline CDR1 is KGHSH and CDR2 LQKENI. The germline V and J ends were trimmed by 3 bases and 6 bases, with 8 bases remaining between them. The CDR3 runs to 13 residues. The CDR3 reads CASSPSQSGELFF. The DNA of the CDR3 is TGTGCCAGCTCACCGTCCCAATCCGGGGAGCTGTTTTTT. Together with reference TRBV18 and TRBJ2-2, the CDR3 gives the full variable domain: NAGVMQNPRHLVRRRGQEARLRCSPMKGHSHVYWYRQLPEEGLKFMVYLQKENIIDESGMPKERFSAEFPKEGPSILRIQQVVRGDSAAYFCASSPSQSGELFFGEGSRLTVL.

This clonotype turned up a few times. The rearrangement uses TRBV15 and TRBJ2-1; TRBD1 agrees at 10 bases. V lost 0 bases to trimming and J lost 8 bases; unmatched junction nucleotides: 7. The CDR3 totals 16 residues. Per the germline V gene, CDR1 is LNHNV and CDR2 is YYDKDF (reference sequence). CDR3 amino acids: CATSRDRDRGWYEQFF. The CDR3 region has the DNA TGTGCCACCAGCAGAGATCGGGACAGGGGTTGGTATGAGCAGTTCTTC.

The V gene is TRBV18, the J gene TRBJ1-2; 7 bases line up with TRBD1. Germline CDR1 reads KGHSH; CDR2 reads LQKENI. The CDR3 sequence is 16 residues long. J was trimmed by 8 bases and V by 0 bases; bases with no gene match: 12. The CDR3 DNA follows: TGTGCCAGCTCACCACCTGGCGCAGGGGGAATCTTCGGCTACACCTTC. This encodes CASSPPGAGGIFGYTF.

The chain joins TRBV18 to TRBJ2-3; 9 nucleotides line up with TRBD2. The CDR3 consists of 15 residues. After removal of 1 base from V and 9 bases from J, the junction contained 8 bases not matched to a gene. CDR1 and CDR2 from the germline V gene are KGHSH and LQKENI. Here the CDR3 DNA reads TGTGCCAGCTCACCACGGACTAGCGAGGTTGTAACGCAGTATTTT. Protein: CASSPRTSEVVTQYF.

This clonotype showed up just a few times. V and J are TRBV11-2 and TRBJ2-7; no reliable D call. Germline-derived CDR1 and CDR2 are SGHAT and FQNNGV. V lost 4 bases and J lost 6, with 4 bases in between. The CDR3 length is 10 residues. This CDR3 is CASSSIEQYF. CDR3 nucleotide sequence: TGTGCCAGCAGCTCTATCGAGCAGTACTTC.

This clonotype has a count of ten or more. This chain joins TRBV20-1 and TRBJ2-1; weak D call: TRBD1 (6 bases). CDR1 is DFQATT, CDR2 SNEGSKA, per germline (reference sequence). This CDR3 has 14 residues. Trimming removed 2 bases at V and 5 bases at J, with 13 bases between. As DNA, the CDR3 is TGCAGTGCTAGACGAGGGACATACAACAATGAGCAGTTCTTC. Translating gives CSARRGTYNNEQFF.

Many counts were recorded for this clonotype. The V and J genes are TRBV7-9 and TRBJ2-3, with 7 bases aligning to TRBD2. V was pared by 1 base and J by 4 bases, with 8 bases of the junction left unmatched. The CDR3 spans 16 residues. Germline V gene data show CDR1 as SEHNR and CDR2 as FQNEAQ (reference sequence). The CDR3 reads CASSLGLADGADTQYF. The CDR3 DNA sequence: TGTGCCAGCAGCTTAGGCCTAGCGGATGGCGCAGATACGCAGTATTTT.

The gene calls are TRBV12-3 or TRBV12-4 and TRBJ2-3; possibly TRBD2 for D (5 bases). Trimming left V 1 base short and J 10 bases short, with 12 bases between. This CDR3 is built from 13 residues. The CDR3 bases are TGTGCCAGCAGTTTAGGTGCTAGCTTGGCGCAGTATTTT. As protein: CASSLGASLAQYF.

This sequence joins TRBV4-1 and TRBJ1-1; 7 positions agree with TRBD1. Germline CDR1 is MGHRA and CDR2 is YSYEKL. The CDR3 loop spans 17 amino acids. The V gene end was trimmed by 7 bases and the J gene end by 8 bases; junction bases not matched to a gene: 22. This CDR3 is CASTPRPGQRLLLEAFF. CDR3 DNA sequence: TGCGCCAGCACCCCAAGACCGGGACAGAGACTTTTATTGGAAGCTTTCTTT.

The chain links TRBV18 to TRBJ1-1; D call uncertain. Germline values: CDR1 KGHSH, CDR2 LQKENI. The germline V and J ends were trimmed by 1 base and 3 bases, with 6 bases remaining between them. The CDR3 totals 13 residues. CDR3 sequence reads: CASSPQQDTEAFF. CDR3 coding DNA: TGTGCCAGCTCACCACAGCAGGACACTGAAGCTTTCTTT.

The rearrangement uses TRBV7-3 and TRBJ2-2; D may match TRBD1 or TRBD2 (5 bases each). The CDR3 runs 13 residues. V shed 7 bases and J shed 4 bases, with 10 bases lying between them. CDR1 SGHTA and CDR2 FQGTGA come from the germline V gene. CDR3 protein: CASTRGTTGELFF. In DNA form, the CDR3 reads TGTGCCAGCACCCGGGGCACCACCGGGGAGCTGTTTTTT.

The chain is built from TRBV12-3 or TRBV12-4 and TRBJ2-2; TRBD1 or TRBD2 may be the D gene (6 bases each). V was pared by 2 bases and J by 7 bases, with 11 bases between. This CDR3 has 14 amino acids. CDR3 sequence: CASSLPGAGGELFF. In DNA form, the CDR3 reads TGTGCCAGCAGTTTACCGGGGGCGGGCGGGGAGCTGTTTTTT.

This chain joins TRBV24-1 and TRBJ1-2, with D possibly matching TRBD1 (6 bases). The CDR3 has 13 amino acids. The V end lost 4 bases, the J end lost 5 bases, and 10 bases lay between the germline ends. Germline V CDR1 and CDR2: KGHDR, SFDVKD. CDR3 loop: CATSEAGEYGYTF. The CDR3 region has the DNA TGTGCCACCAGTGAGGCAGGGGAATATGGCTACACCTTC.

This clonotype was seen more than once but under ten times. The chain employs TRBV7-2 and TRBJ1-2; weak D call: TRBD1 (5 bases). The CDR3 sequence is 14 residues long. V dropped 1 base and J dropped 8 bases, with 14 bases sitting between them. Germline V lookup: CDR1 SGHTA, CDR2 FQGNSA. The CDR3 sequence is CASSLGPQGSGYTF. As DNA, the CDR3 is TGTGCCAGCAGCTTAGGTCCCCAGGGATCCGGCTACACCTTC. The whole variable domain, filled in from reference TRBV7-2 and TRBJ1-2, reads GAGVSQSPSNKVTEKGKDVELRCDPISGHTALYWYRQSLGQGLEFLIYFQGNSAPDKSGLPSDRFSAERTGGSVSTLTIQRTQQEDSAVYLCASSLGPQGSGYTFGSGTRLTVV.

DNA of the CDR3: TGTGCCACCAGCAGAGACAGGATGGCTAGCGGGAACTACGAGCAGTACTTC. Protein product: CATSRDRMASGNYEQYF. The V gene is TRBV15, the J gene TRBJ2-7, with TRBD2 identical over 9 bases. The CDR3 sequence is 17 residues long. CDR1 LNHNV and CDR2 YYDKDF come from the germline V gene (reference sequence). Germline trimming cut 0 bases from V and 3 bases from J; bases unmatched to any gene: 9. Looking up the rest from reference TRBV15 and TRBJ2-7 gives the full variable domain: DAMVIQNPRYQVTQFGKPVTLSCSQTLNHNVMYWYQQKSSQAPKLLFHYYDKDFNNEADTPDNFQSRRPNTSFCFLDIRSPGLGDTAMYLCATSRDRMASGNYEQYFGPGTRLTVT.